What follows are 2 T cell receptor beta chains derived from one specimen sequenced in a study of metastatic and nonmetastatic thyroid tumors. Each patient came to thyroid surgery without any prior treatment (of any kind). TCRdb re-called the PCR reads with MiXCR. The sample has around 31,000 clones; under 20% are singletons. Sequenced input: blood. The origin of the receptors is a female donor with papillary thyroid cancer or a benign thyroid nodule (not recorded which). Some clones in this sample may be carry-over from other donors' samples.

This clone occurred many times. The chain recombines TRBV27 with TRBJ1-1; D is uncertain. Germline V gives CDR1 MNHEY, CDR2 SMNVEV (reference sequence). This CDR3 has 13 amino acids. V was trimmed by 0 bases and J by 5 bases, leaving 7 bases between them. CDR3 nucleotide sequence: TGTGCCAGCAGTTTATCTTACGGGACTGAAGCTTTCTTT. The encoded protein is CASSLSYGTEAFF.

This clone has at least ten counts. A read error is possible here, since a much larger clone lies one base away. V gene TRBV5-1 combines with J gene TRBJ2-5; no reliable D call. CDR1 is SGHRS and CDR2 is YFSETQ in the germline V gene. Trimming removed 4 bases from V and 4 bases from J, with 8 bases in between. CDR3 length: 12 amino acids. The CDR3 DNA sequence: TGCGCCAGCAGCGTGAGGTTAGAGACCCAGTACTTC. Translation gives CASSVRLETQYF.